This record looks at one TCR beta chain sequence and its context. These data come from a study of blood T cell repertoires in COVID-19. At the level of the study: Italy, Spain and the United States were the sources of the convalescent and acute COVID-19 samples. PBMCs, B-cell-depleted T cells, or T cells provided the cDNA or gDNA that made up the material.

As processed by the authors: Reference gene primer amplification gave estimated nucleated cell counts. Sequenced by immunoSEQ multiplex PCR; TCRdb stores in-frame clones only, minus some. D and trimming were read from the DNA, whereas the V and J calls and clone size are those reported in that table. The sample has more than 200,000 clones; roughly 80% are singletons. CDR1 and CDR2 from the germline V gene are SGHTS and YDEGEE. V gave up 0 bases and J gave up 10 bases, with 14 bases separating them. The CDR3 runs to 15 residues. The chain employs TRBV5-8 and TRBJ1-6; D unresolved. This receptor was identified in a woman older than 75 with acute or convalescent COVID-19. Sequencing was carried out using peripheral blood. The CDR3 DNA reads TGTGCCAGCAGCTTGGATGACAAAACGGTGTCACCCCTCCACTTT. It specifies CASSLDDKTVSPLHF.